The text below deals with one T cell receptor (beta chain). This specimen comes from a study of blood T cell repertoires in COVID-19. The CDR3 runs 15 residues. Germline CDR1 SGHTA, CDR2 FQGNSA. V shed 3 bases and J shed 1 base, with 13 bases lying between them. This table comes from immunoSEQ multiplex PCR, and its TCRdb copy is limited to in-frame clones, with some not included. The table shows approximately 200,000 clones, with approximately 92% occurring only once. The genes are TRBV7-2 and TRBJ2-7; a possible D gene is TRBD2 (7 bases). Input material: PBMCs or T cells enriched from blood (not recorded which). The origin of this receptor is a woman aged 40 to 49 with acute COVID-19. CDR3 protein: CASSFRGARSYEQYF. The CDR3, as DNA: TGTGCCAGCAGCTTCCGGGGGGCCCGTTCCTACGAGCAGTACTTC.